This T cell receptor beta chain was found in a study of T cell changes during pregnancy in multiple sclerosis. V was trimmed by 0 bases and J by 2 bases, leaving 7 bases between them. CDR3 length: 14 residues. Looked up from germline, CDR1 is MNHNS and CDR2 is SASEGT. TCRdb keeps only in-frame clones here, not all; method: immunoSEQ multiplex PCR. The sample shows approximately 85,000 clones, 94% of them seen only once. The clonotype comes from a female donor with multiple sclerosis, enrolled in a pregnancy study. This sample comprised peripheral blood, obtained in the third trimester of pregnancy. The chain joins TRBV6-1 to TRBJ1-2; D unresolved. CDR3 bases: TGTGCCAGCAGTGAAGCGAGAGAAAACTATGGCTACACCTTC. This sequence encodes CASSEARENYGYTF.